This T cell receptor beta chain is from a study of blood T cell repertoires in COVID-19. Study-level background: The samples span acute and convalescent COVID-19 from the United States, Italy and Spain. Sample material is recorded as cDNA or gDNA derived from T cells, B-cell-depleted T cells, or PBMCs.

Original handling: Estimation of nucleated cell counts relied on the amplification of reference gene primers. This table comes from immunoSEQ multiplex PCR, and its TCRdb copy is limited to in-frame clones, with some not included. V and J calls and clone size come straight from that table; D and trimming were deduced from the DNA. The sample carries around 360,000 clones, 70% to 90% recorded once. CDR3 length equals 16 residues. Germline V lookup: CDR1 SGHDT, CDR2 YYEEEE. Trimming left V 0 bases short and J 1 base short, with 11 bases between. This clone was counted a few times. The chain is built from TRBV5-6 and TRBJ2-1; D may be TRBD2 (5 bases). This receptor was obtained from a woman in her thirties with COVID-19, enrolled during active disease. Sequenced sample: peripheral blood. CDR3 sequence (DNA): TGTGCCAGCAGCTTGGACGGACTTTCGTCCTACAATGAGCAGTTCTTC. Translation gives CASSLDGLSSYNEQFF.